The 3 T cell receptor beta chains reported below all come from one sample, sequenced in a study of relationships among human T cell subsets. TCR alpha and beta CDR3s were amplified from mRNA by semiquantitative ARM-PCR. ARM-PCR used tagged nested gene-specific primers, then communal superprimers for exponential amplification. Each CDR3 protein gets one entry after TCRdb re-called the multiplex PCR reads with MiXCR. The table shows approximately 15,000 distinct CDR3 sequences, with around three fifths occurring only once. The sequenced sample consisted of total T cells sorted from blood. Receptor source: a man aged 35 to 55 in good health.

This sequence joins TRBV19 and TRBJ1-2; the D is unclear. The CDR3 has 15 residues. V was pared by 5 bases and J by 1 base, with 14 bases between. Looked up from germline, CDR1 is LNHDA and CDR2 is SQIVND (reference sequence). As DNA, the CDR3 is TGTGCCAGTAGTCCTAACAGCGGCGGTAACTATGGCTACACCTTC. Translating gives CASSPNSGGNYGYTF.

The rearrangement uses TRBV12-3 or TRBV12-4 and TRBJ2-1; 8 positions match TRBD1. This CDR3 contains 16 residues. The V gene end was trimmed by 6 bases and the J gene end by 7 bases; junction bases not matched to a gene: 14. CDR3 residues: CASSLTRGRGGNEQFF. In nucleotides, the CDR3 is TGTGCCAGCAGCCTGACCAGGGGGCGAGGAGGGAATGAGCAGTTCTTC.

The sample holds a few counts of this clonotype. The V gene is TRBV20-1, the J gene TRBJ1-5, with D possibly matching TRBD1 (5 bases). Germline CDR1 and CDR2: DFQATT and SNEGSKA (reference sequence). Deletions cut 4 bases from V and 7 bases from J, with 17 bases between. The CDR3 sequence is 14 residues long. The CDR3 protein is CSATGGDGYQPQHF. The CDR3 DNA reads TGCAGTGCTACCGGGGGGGACGGGTACCAGCCCCAGCATTTT.